This TCR beta chain was observed in a study of T-cell memory formation after mild COVID-19. Broader study findings: Day 37-peaking second-wave clones had unconfirmed SARS-CoV-2 specificity.

CDR1 is MNHNY, CDR2 SVGAGI, per germline (reference sequence). The CDR3 is 17 residues long. V was pared by 5 bases and J by 0 bases, with 10 bases of the junction left unmatched. One entry per CDR3 protein, called by TCRdb with MiXCR from the 5' RACE reads. The data contain about 540,000 distinct CDR3 sequences, roughly 22% of them singletons. About this clonotype itself: Its matching antigen is unknown.

Sequenced: PBMCs or a T cell subset sorted from them (not recorded which). The clonotype originates from an adult woman who had mild COVID-19 (a few samples of this study predate the infection). Cell type and time point are not known. This chain joins TRBV6-6 and TRBJ1-1; 9 positions match TRBD1. CDR3 protein: CASSHFPGTGLNTEAFF. In DNA, the CDR3 is TGTGCCAGCAGTCACTTCCCCGGGACAGGGTTGAACACTGAAGCTTTCTTT.